This record covers a single TCR beta chain. From germline, CDR1 is SGHRS and CDR2 YFSETQ. The trim removed 4 bases at V and 0 bases at J, leaving 3 bases unmatched. The CDR3 has 14 amino acids. Both 60 Vbeta primers and 13 Jbeta primers went into the PCR. TCRdb keeps only in-frame clones here, not all; method: immunoSEQ multiplex PCR. The repertoire includes 200,000 or so clones, 82% of them detected once, and 2.5% to 3.5% sits in the top ten. This entry is derived from a study of cytomegalovirus exposure and HLA in healthy donors. This TCR came from a woman between 35 and 50 years old in good health and CMV-seronegative. The V gene is TRBV5-1, the J gene TRBJ1-2, with 7 bases identical to TRBD1. The sequenced sample was PBMCs. The CDR3 is CASSRDSPNYGYTF. Written as DNA, the CDR3 is TGCGCCAGCAGCAGGGACAGTCCTAACTATGGCTACACCTTC.